Below, 10 T cell receptor beta chains from the same sample are listed, as sequenced in a study of blood T cell repertoires in COVID-19. TCRdb's table, derived via immunoSEQ multiplex PCR, lists solely in-frame clones and lacks some. The sample carries some 130,000 clones, around 80% recorded once. What was sequenced was peripheral blood. The receptors were gathered from a man between 60 and 75 years old who had recovered from COVID-19.

This sequence joins TRBV19 and TRBJ1-3; possibly TRBD1 for D (6 bases). The length of the CDR3 is 15 residues. V lost 7 bases, J lost 4 bases, and 17 bases lay in between. Germline V lookup: CDR1 LNHDA, CDR2 SQIVND (reference sequence). The CDR3 DNA reads as TGTGCCAGTACCTCGGGACACCGAATGGGAAACACCATATATTTT. It yields the protein CASTSGHRMGNTIYF.

The chain recombines TRBV7-9 with TRBJ1-4, with a possible D match to TRBD1 (6 bases). The CDR3 is 15 residues long. Germline V CDR1 and CDR2: SEHNR, FQNEAQ (reference sequence). V gave up 1 base and J gave up 1 base, with 7 bases separating them. The CDR3 protein is CASSLETGTNEKLFF. The CDR3 nucleotides are TGTGCCAGCAGCTTAGAGACAGGAACTAATGAAAAACTGTTTTTT.

The V gene is TRBV12-5, the J gene TRBJ2-2; TRBD2 might be the D (5 bases). This CDR3 is 17 amino acids long. Trimming left V 7 bases short and J 1 base short, with 19 bases between. From germline, CDR1 is LGHNT and CDR2 FRNRAP. The CDR3 is CASARGQTTMNTGELFF. The DNA of the CDR3 is TGTGCTAGTGCCCGGGGTCAGACCACCATGAACACCGGGGAGCTGTTTTTT. Supplemented by reference TRBV12-5 and TRBJ2-2, the full variable domain reads DARVTQTPRHKVTEMGQEVTMRCQPILGHNTVFWYRQTMMQGLELLAYFRNRAPLDDSGMPKDRFSAEMPDATLATLKIQPSEPRDSAVYFCASARGQTTMNTGELFFGEGSRLTVL.

The table lists this clone with many counts. The rearrangement joins TRBV6-4 to TRBJ1-4, with unresolved D. From germline, CDR1 is MRHNA and CDR2 SNTAGT. V lost 4 bases, J lost 4 bases, and 10 bases lay in between. This CDR3 is 14 amino acids long. CDR3: CASSASGDNEKLFF. CDR3 bases: TGTGCCAGCAGTGCCTCGGGCGATAATGAAAAACTGTTTTTT.

This clone was seen once. V gene TRBV9 combines with J gene TRBJ2-7, with 8 bases aligning to TRBD2. J lost 4 bases, V lost 0 bases, and 6 bases had no gene match. Germline loops: CDR1 SGDLS, CDR2 YYNGEE. The CDR3 runs to 15 residues. In nucleotides, the CDR3 is TGTGCCAGCAGCGTAGAATCCGGCGGGGGGTACGAGCAGTACTTC. Translated: CASSVESGGGYEQYF.

The chain combines TRBV6-5 with TRBJ1-2, with 9 bases matching TRBD1. The trim removed 4 bases at V and 8 bases at J, leaving 8 bases unmatched. Germline V gene sequence: CDR1 MNHEY, CDR2 SVGAGI. The CDR3 covers 14 residues. The CDR3 spells CASSWTGESGGYTF. DNA of the CDR3: TGTGCCAGCAGTTGGACAGGGGAGTCTGGAGGCTACACCTTC.

This clone was found once. The V gene is TRBV6-5, the J gene TRBJ2-3; 7 bases map to TRBD2. CDR1 MNHEY and CDR2 SVGAGI come from the germline V gene. CDR3 length: 15 residues. V was pared by 2 bases and J by 1 base, with 3 bases of the junction left unmatched. DNA of the CDR3: TGTGCCAGCAGTTACGGCGCGGGGGGCACAGATACGCAGTATTTT. The encoded protein is CASSYGAGGTDTQYF.

A few counts support this clone. The CDR3 nucleotides are TGTGCCAGCTCACCCCTGGCAGGGCACACTGAAGCTTTCTTT. This sequence encodes CASSPLAGHTEAFF. V and J are TRBV18 and TRBJ1-1; possibly TRBD1 for D (5 bases). With 3 bases removed from V and 3 bases from J, the gap between germline ends came to 11 bases. Germline V gene sequence: CDR1 KGHSH, CDR2 LQKENI. The length of the CDR3 is 14 residues.

The chain links TRBV6-5 to TRBJ1-3; D unresolved. Per the germline V gene, CDR1 is MNHEY and CDR2 is SVGAGI. The V and J ends lost 8 bases and 0 bases respectively, with 5 bases between them. There are 12 residues in the CDR3. In DNA form, the CDR3 reads TGTGCCAGCCCCAGCTCTGGAAACACCATATATTTT. Its protein product is CASPSSGNTIYF.

V usage is TRBV12-3 or TRBV12-4 and J usage is TRBJ1-5; D unclear. The CDR3 covers 13 residues. The ends were cut back, 8 bases at V and 3 bases at J, with 11 bases in the middle. This CDR3 reads CASCYGHNQPQHF. The CDR3 DNA sequence: TGTGCCAGCTGTTATGGGCACAATCAGCCCCAGCATTTT.